This T cell receptor beta chain stems from a study of blood T cell repertoires in COVID-19. Looking at the study overall: PBMCs, B-cell-depleted T cells, or T cells were the source of the cDNA or gDNA that made up the material.

TCRdb's copy holds only in-frame clones and misses some; the assay was immunoSEQ multiplex PCR. Of 150,000 to 200,000 clones in the sample, 89% were seen once. Trimming cost V 5 bases and J 1 base, with 12 bases left between them. Looked up from germline, CDR1 is KGHSH and CDR2 is LQKENI. This CDR3 contains 15 residues. The sequence came from a man aged 18 to 29 who had recovered from COVID-19. Sequenced material: peripheral blood. The gene calls are TRBV18 and TRBJ2-1, with TRBD1 as a possible D gene (6 bases). The CDR3 nucleotides read TGTGCCAGCTCATACAGGGATAGGTCCTACAATGAGCAGTTCTTC. It specifies CASSYRDRSYNEQFF.